This T cell receptor (beta chain) was identified in a study of blood T cell repertoires in COVID-19. This CDR3 has 14 residues. V was pared by 3 bases and J by 2 bases, with 1 base of the junction left unmatched. Germline V gives CDR1 LGHDT, CDR2 YNNKEL (reference sequence). The repertoire was sequenced with immunoSEQ multiplex PCR; TCRdb's copy has only in-frame clones and lacks some. The table has some 340,000 clones, 80% to 90% seen once. The clonotype originates from a woman aged 25 to 39 who had recovered from COVID-19. The material sequenced was PBMCs or T cells enriched from blood (not recorded which). The chain is built from TRBV3-1 (or the pseudogene TRBV3-2) and TRBJ1-2; 9 bases align to TRBD1. In DNA form, the CDR3 reads TGTGCCAGCAGCCACGGACAGGGGAACTATGGCTACACCTTC. Its translation: CASSHGQGNYGYTF.